The next 6 T cell receptor beta chains were all read from a single sample in a study of CD8+ T cells in alopecia areata. Extracted from the samples, RNA was reverse transcribed into cDNA to serve as the sequencing template. Produced via immunoSEQ multiplex PCR; TCRdb's table is partial and in-frame only. The table records about 180,000 clones, roughly 63% of them present only once. Specified treatment: oral pan-JAK inhibitor, 5-10 mg twice daily. The sequenced sample was CD4+ T cells sorted from blood, obtained at approximately week 60, from a patient treated with tofacitinib. Receptors were obtained from a human donor with alopecia areata.

The chain combines TRBV6-1 with TRBJ2-3; 8 bases line up with TRBD2. Germline V gene lookup returns CDR1 MNHNS and CDR2 SASEGT. The CDR3 covers 16 residues. V gave up 1 base and J gave up 4 bases; unmatched junction bases: 7. CDR3 in DNA: TGTGCCAGCAGTGAAGGTGGTAGCGGGGTTTCAGATACGCAGTATTTT. It is translated as CASSEGGSGVSDTQYF.

In its sample, this clone was seen once. The J gene is TRBJ2-3, the V gene TRBV9, with 7 bases lining up with TRBD1. The J segment lost 8 bases and the V segment lost 3 bases, leaving 15 bases of the junction unmatched. The CDR3 is made up of 16 amino acids. Germline CDR1 reads SGDLS; CDR2 reads YYNGEE. The chain's CDR3 is CASSERSVVAGGTQYF. The CDR3 DNA sequence: TGTGCCAGCAGCGAGCGTAGTGTTGTCGCAGGGGGTACGCAGTATTTT.

This chain connects TRBV5-1 to TRBJ2-7; TRBD1 aligns across 9 bases. Trimming took 6 bases from V and 2 from J; bases not matched to a gene: 3. The CDR3 contains 13 residues. CDR1 and CDR2 from the germline V gene are SGHRS and YFSETQ. CDR3 DNA sequence: TGCGCCAGCAAACAGGGGGCGGCCTACGAGCAGTACTTC. The encoded protein is CASKQGAAYEQYF.

This clone was observed a single time. The identical CDR3 is also encoded by other nucleotide sequences in the sample. The chain has TRBV29-1 and TRBJ1-1, with unresolved D. The CDR3 has 9 residues. Germline V gene data show CDR1 as SQVTM and CDR2 as ANQGSEA. Trimming removed 6 bases from V and 4 bases from J, with 3 bases in between. Here the CDR3 reads CSVGTEAFF. CDR3 coding DNA: TGCAGCGTGGGCACTGAAGCTTTCTTT.

The rearrangement joins TRBV4-1 to TRBJ2-5; no reliable D call. Between the trimmed V and J ends, which lost 1 base and 2 bases, there was a span of 5 bases. CDR3 length: 13 residues. The germline V gene has CDR1 MGHRA and CDR2 YSYEKL. CDR3 bases: TGCGCCAGCAGCCAAGCAGAACAAGAGACCCAGTACTTC. Encoded protein: CASSQAEQETQYF.

This clone has more than one count but fewer than ten. The rearrangement joins TRBV5-1 to TRBJ1-4, with 8 positions matching TRBD1. The CDR3 totals 15 residues. The germline V gene encodes CDR1 SGHRS and CDR2 YFSETQ. V was pared by 4 bases and J by 2 bases, with 4 bases of the junction left unmatched. CDR3 sequence: CASSQDRATNEKLFF. Here the CDR3 DNA reads TGCGCCAGCAGCCAGGACAGGGCGACTAATGAAAAACTGTTTTTT.